These T cell receptor beta chains were read from a single sample in a study of T cells in Graves' hyperthyroidism and ophthalmopathy. TCRdb redid the calling of the multiplex PCR reads with MiXCR, one entry per CDR3 protein. This sample yields 500,000 to 600,000 distinct CDR3 sequences, of which 16% are seen a single time; 15% to 20% belongs to the top ten. Source material: blood. Receptors originate from a woman aged 18-29 years with Graves' hyperthyroidism. CDR3s include the opening cysteine and the closing phenylalanine or tryptophan. D genes are given only for firm matches. Not every row has a clone size; where given, it reads once, few, many or a size class.

>TRBJ2-2|TRBV12-3/TRBV12-4|-|many
TGTGCCAGCAGCCCCTCGGGGGAGCTGTTTTTT
CASSPSGELFF
>TRBJ1-2|TRBV7-8|-|many
TGTGCCAGCAGCTTAGTTAGCAGTATCGACTATGGCTACACCTTC
CASSLVSSIDYGYTF
>TRBJ1-5|TRBV3-1|-|-
TGTGCCAGCAGCCAAGGTCCGGGAGGGCCCCAGCATTTT
CASSQGPGGPQHF
>TRBJ2-7|TRBV10-3|-|few
TGTGCCATCAGTGAGGACTACGAGCAGTACTTC
CAISEDYEQYF
>TRBJ2-1|TRBV18|-|few
TGTGCCAGCTCACCTCGGGGATTAGCGGTAAGCTCCTACAATGAGCAGTTCTTC
CASSPRGLAVSSYNEQFF
>TRBJ2-7|TRBV11-2|-|-
TGTGCCAGCAGCTTAGGGCGCAGGGAGGTATCCTACGAGCAGTACTTC
CASSLGRREVSYEQYF
>TRBJ2-3|TRBV29-1|-|-
TGCAGCGTTGCGGCTAGCACAGATACGCAGTATTTT
CSVAASTDTQYF
>TRBJ2-1|TRBV30|TRBD2|-
TGTGCCTGGAGTGTCGGGACTAGCGGTTACAATGAGCAGTTCTTC
CAWSVGTSGYNEQFF
>TRBJ2-1|TRBV24-1|-|many
TGTGCCACCAGTGACCGTACCCCGGGACTGGGGTACAATGAGCAGTTCTTC
CATSDRTPGLGYNEQFF
>TRBJ1-5|TRBV4-1|-|-
TGCGCCAGCAGCCAGTCCCCCGCTAGCAATCAGCCCCAGCATTTT
CASSQSPASNQPQHF
>TRBJ1-1|TRBV7-9|-|-
TGTGCCAGCAGCTTAGGGCAGACGAGTGGAGGCTTGAACACTGAAGCTTTCTTT
CASSLGQTSGGLNTEAFF
>TRBJ2-5|TRBV11-3|TRBD2|many
TGTGCCAGCGGGCTAGCGGGAGAGACCCAGTACTTC
CASGLAGETQYF
>TRBJ2-5|TRBV20-1|-|few
TGCAGTGCTAGAGCCCCGGGATCGTCAAGGGAGACCCAGTACTTC
CSARAPGSSRETQYF
>TRBJ2-7|TRBV20-1|-|many
TGCAGTGCCTCTTGGATGGTAAACTACGAGCAGTACTTC
CSASWMVNYEQYF
>TRBJ2-3|TRBV7-3|TRBD2|-
TGTGCCAGCAGCTCTTTAGCGGGGGCCGCAGATACGCAGTATTTT
CASSSLAGAADTQYF
>TRBJ1-5|TRBV18|TRBD1|few
TGTGCCAGCTCACTGGACAGGGTTGAGTTTCAGCCCCAGCATTTT
CASSLDRVEFQPQHF
>TRBJ2-7|TRBV18|TRBD1|few
TGTGCCAGCTCACCCAGGCCCGGGGGACAGGGTTCCTCGGAGCAGTACTTC
CASSPRPGGQGSSEQYF
>TRBJ2-1|TRBV28|TRBD2|many
TGTGCCAGCACCCAAATGGGGCTAGCGGGAGGGCCGGGAGTTGGGCAGTTCTTC
CASTQMGLAGGPGVGQFF
>TRBJ2-7|TRBV5-8|-|few
TGTGCCAGCATGAAGATGGGGGCTGGGCGAACCTACGAGCAGTACTTC
CASMKMGAGRTYEQYF